This is a list of T cell receptor beta chains from one sample in a study. TCRdb re-analysed the 5' RACE reads in MiXCR, keeping a single row per CDR3 protein. The table lists about 32,000 distinct CDR3 sequences, around a quarter of them singletons. Sequencing was carried out using memory CD4+ T cells sorted from blood. The source is a female donor with breast cancer. CDR3s include the opening cysteine and the closing phenylalanine or tryptophan. Each record gives: J gene, D gene, clone size, V gene, CDR3 protein, CDR3 DNA. A D gene is named only where the DNA matches it firmly. A row's size may be missing; if present it is once, few, many or a size class.

>TRBJ2-7|TRBD1|many|TRBV20-1
CSATIIDRGPYEQYF
TGCAGTGCTACGATTATAGACAGGGGGCCCTACGAGCAGTACTTC
>TRBJ1-2|NA|many|TRBV4-1
CASSQDASAFTTDGYTF
TGCGCCAGCAGCCAAGATGCATCTGCCTTTACTACAGATGGCTACACCTTC
>TRBJ2-5|NA|few|TRBV24-1
CATSPRGDRDLQREMETQYF
TGTGCCACCAGTCCGCGCGGGGACAGGGACCTCCAGCGGGAGATGGAGACCCAGTACTTC
>TRBJ2-7|TRBD1|NA|TRBV29-1
CSVTGTGYYEQYF
TGCAGCGTTACGGGGACAGGCTACTACGAGCAGTACTTC
>TRBJ1-2|TRBD1|few|TRBV12-3/TRBV12-4
CASSLDPGGYGYTF
TGTGCCAGCAGTTTAGATCCAGGGGGGTATGGCTACACCTTC
>TRBJ1-5|NA|NA|TRBV11-2
CASSLKGWRNQPQHF
TGTGCCAGCAGCTTAAAGGGGTGGAGAAATCAGCCCCAGCATTTT
>TRBJ2-2|NA|NA|TRBV20-1
CSATKSGELFF
TGCAGTGCTACGAAGTCCGGGGAGCTGTTTTTT
>TRBJ2-5|NA|many|TRBV7-9
CASSRASETQYF
TGTGCCAGCAGTCGGGCTTCGGAGACCCAGTACTTC
>TRBJ2-7|TRBD1|many|TRBV5-4
CASSSWDSNYEQYF
TGTGCCAGCAGCTCATGGGACAGTAACTACGAGCAGTACTTC
>TRBJ2-3|NA|NA|TRBV6-2/TRBV6-3
CASSSREGSKDTQYF
TGTGCCAGCAGTTCCCGAGAGGGGTCCAAGGATACGCAGTATTTT
>TRBJ2-1|NA|NA|TRBV9
CASSPPLAVDEQFF
TGTGCCAGCAGCCCGCCGTTAGCGGTAGATGAGCAGTTCTTC
>TRBJ2-1|NA|NA|TRBV29-1
CSVGGNEQFF
TGCAGCGTTGGTGGGAATGAGCAGTTCTTC
>TRBJ1-6|TRBD1|medium-sized|TRBV4-1
CASSQTHSGQGNSPLHF
TGCGCCAGCAGCCAGACTCATTCGGGACAGGGAAATTCACCCCTCCACTTT
>TRBJ1-1|NA|NA|TRBV15
CAASREVGRNTEAFF
TGTGCCGCCAGCAGAGAAGTTGGCAGGAACACTGAAGCTTTCTTT
>TRBJ1-2|NA|medium-sized|TRBV27
CASSREGLHGYTF
TGTGCCAGCAGTCGGGAGGGGCTACATGGCTACACCTTC
>TRBJ2-2|NA|NA|TRBV27
CASATGSGELFF
TGTGCCAGCGCGACCGGCTCCGGGGAGCTGTTTTTT
>TRBJ2-2|NA|many|TRBV11-2
CASSSGTQGGELFF
TGTGCCAGCAGCTCCGGGACCCAGGGAGGGGAGCTGTTTTTT